The 5 T cell receptor beta chains reported below all come from one sample, sequenced in a study of T cells in Graves' hyperthyroidism and ophthalmopathy (dated by TCRdb to 2018 to 2020). Receptor libraries were prepared by multiplex PCR. These reads were obtained on an Illumina HiSeq 2000. Amplification of TCR beta CDR3 regions was carried out from RNA transcripts. The TCR CDR3 was subjected to a first round of RT-PCR using the HTBI primer set and the Qiagen OneStep RT-PCR kit. TCRdb handled the public reads itself, with Q25 trimming in fastp and clone calling in MiXCR, and kept productive beta chains. CDR3 protein duplicates are merged, each entry listing the most common genes and DNA. In this sample the table shows some 550,000 distinct CDR3 sequences, less than 25% of which occur a single time. Roughly 29% of the sample belongs to the ten largest clones. Sequenced: blood. These receptors were taken from a young man with Graves' hyperthyroidism.

There are many counts of this clonotype. The rearrangement links TRBV19 to TRBJ2-7; D is uncertain. The CDR3 has 14 residues. CDR1 LNHDA and CDR2 SQIVND come from the germline V gene (reference sequence). V lost 6 bases, J lost 3 bases, and 15 bases lay in between. The chain's CDR3 is CASSPHSDGYEQYF. The CDR3 coding sequence is TGTGCCAGTAGCCCCCACTCTGACGGCTACGAGCAGTACTTC.

This clonotype was detected many times. This rearrangement joins TRBV6-1 to TRBJ1-2, with 7 bases matching TRBD1. Trimming cost V 0 bases and J 4 bases; bases outside gene matches: 8. In germline, CDR1 is MNHNS, CDR2 SASEGT. CDR3 length: 16 amino acids. The CDR3 coding sequence is TGTGCCAGCAGTGAAGCGACAGGGACACATCTCTATGGCTACACCTTC. Amino acids: CASSEATGTHLYGYTF.

This clonotype showed up many times. The chain recombines TRBV5-6 with TRBJ1-2; maybe TRBD1 (5 bases). The CDR3 is 15 amino acids. Germline assignment: CDR1 SGHDT and CDR2 YYEEEE. The V and J ends lost 1 base and 4 bases respectively, with 14 bases between them. DNA of the CDR3: TGTGCCAGCAGCTTGAGTTTTGGCAGGGTCTATGGCTACACCTTC. Translation gives CASSLSFGRVYGYTF.

The rearrangement joins TRBV2 to TRBJ2-2; unclear D gene. The CDR3 spans 12 residues. Germline V gives CDR1 SNHLY, CDR2 FYNNEI. Deletions cut 3 bases from V and 7 bases from J, with 6 bases between. As DNA, the CDR3 is TGTGCCAGCAGTGACAGAGACGGGGAGCTGTTTTTT. Protein sequence: CASSDRDGELFF.

This clonotype was seen at least ten times. This chain links TRBV4-1 with TRBJ2-5; D may be TRBD2 (7 bases). CDR3 length: 21 residues. Trimming took off 4 bases at V and 7 bases at J, with 37 bases between the two ends. Per germline, CDR1 MGHRA and CDR2 YSYEKL. The CDR3 bases are TGCGCCAGCAGCCCAAGGGGCCCCTCTCTCTGGGCGGGGGCCGGGGAGGGGACCCAGTACTTC. Amino acid sequence: CASSPRGPSLWAGAGEGTQYF.